The subject of this entry is one TCR beta chain. The data were obtained in a study of T-cell reconstitution after alpha-beta-depleted transplantation in children. TCRbeta library preparation incorporated unique molecular identifiers. TCRdb processed the PCR reads anew with MiXCR; each CDR3 protein has one entry. The data contain 450,000 to 700,000 distinct CDR3 sequences, roughly 27% of them singletons. The CDR3 is 15 amino acids. V was trimmed by 5 bases and J by 0 bases, leaving 14 bases between them. Looked up from germline, CDR1 is DFQATT and CDR2 is SNEGSKA (reference sequence). The V and J genes are TRBV20-1 and TRBJ2-1; D is possibly TRBD1 (6 bases). Sample: PBMCs, taken before TCRalphabeta/CD19-depleted stem cell transplant. The sequence was collected from a boy under three years old with Wiskott-Aldrich syndrome, due to receive a stem cell transplant. The CDR3 DNA sequence: TGCAGTGCTGGGGGCCAGTGGGCCTCCTACAATGAGCAGTTCTTC. It yields the protein CSAGGQWASYNEQFF.